This T cell receptor beta chain was identified in a study of T cells in tumors after PD-1 blockade. For the study at large: Some patients also took daily vismodegib 150 mg during anti-PD-1 treatment.

Produced via immunoSEQ multiplex PCR; TCRdb's table is partial and in-frame only. Here the sample spans 20,000 to 30,000 clones, roughly 80% being singletons. The study, taken as a whole, reports: Some novel exhausted tumor clones appeared in pre-treatment blood, suggesting peripheral recruitment.

As concerns this clone: As yet, its antigen is unknown.

There are 18 residues in the CDR3. The trim removed 1 base at V and 8 bases at J, leaving 12 bases unmatched. Germline CDR1 reads SGHVS; CDR2 reads FNYEAQ. The J gene is TRBJ1-6, the V gene TRBV7-6, with TRBD1 matching over 9 bases. This material consisted of PBMCs, taken after anti-PD-1 treatment. This TCR was recovered from a human donor with basal cell carcinoma. CDR3 region: CASSLGGSGTGWYSPLHF. In nucleotides, the CDR3 is TGTGCCAGCAGCTTAGGGGGATCGGGGACAGGGTGGTATTCACCCCTCCACTTT.